This T cell receptor (beta chain) was sequenced during a study of T cells in pancreatic ductal adenocarcinoma. The V end was cut by 5 bases, the J end by 3 bases, with 13 bases between. CDR1 is SGHTA, CDR2 FQGNSA, per germline. This CDR3 spans 15 amino acids. This clone was observed a single time. The antigen is unknown. No neoadjuvant therapy was given to the selected pancreatic ductal adenocarcinoma patients before their surgery. Notes on the study in general: No significant tumor-blood clonality difference; means were about 0.1 and 0.065. Blood had more productive templates and roughly 8-fold more unique clonotypes than tumor. The resected pancreatic cancer cohort was biased toward the minority with early-stage disease.

Profiling relied on immunoSEQ multiplex PCR, and the TCRdb table lists in-frame clones only, not all of them. The sample lists approximately 18,000 clones, 88% occurring once. The clonotype originates from a human donor with pancreatic ductal adenocarcinoma. The chain joins TRBV7-2 to TRBJ2-2; D unclear. The sequencing sample was made of PBMCs. The CDR3 DNA is TGTGCCAGCAGCCGTTTCCAGTCTTACACCGGGGAGCTGTTTTTT. This translates into CASSRFQSYTGELFF.